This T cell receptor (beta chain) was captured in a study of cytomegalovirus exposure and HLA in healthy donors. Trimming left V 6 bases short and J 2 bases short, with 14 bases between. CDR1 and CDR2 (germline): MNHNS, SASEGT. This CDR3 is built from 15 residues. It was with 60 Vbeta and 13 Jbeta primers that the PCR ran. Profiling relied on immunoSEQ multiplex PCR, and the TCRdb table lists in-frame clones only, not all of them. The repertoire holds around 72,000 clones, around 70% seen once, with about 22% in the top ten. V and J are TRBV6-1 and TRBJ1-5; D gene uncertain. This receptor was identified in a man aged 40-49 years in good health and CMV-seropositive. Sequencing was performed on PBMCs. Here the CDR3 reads CASSLEGRGNQPQHF. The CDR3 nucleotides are TGTGCCAGCAGCCTCGAAGGGAGGGGCAATCAGCCCCAGCATTTT.